The 20 T cell receptor beta chains reported below all come from one sample, sequenced in a study of OX40 agonist ivuxolimab in advanced cancers. Sequenced by immunoSEQ multiplex PCR; TCRdb stores in-frame clones only, minus some. The sample lists tens of thousands of clones; more than 65% were seen once. The source was CD4+ or CD8+ T cells sorted from blood, collected in a trial of the OX40 agonist ivuxolimab. All receptors come from an adult with an advanced solid tumor such as melanoma, head and neck, liver or kidney cancer.

This clone appeared once. At one boundary the junction diverges from the germline segment, which might be a read error. The chain joins TRBV28 to TRBJ2-6; a possible D gene is TRBD2 (7 bases). Germline V gene sequence: CDR1 MDHEN, CDR2 SYDVKM. The CDR3 is 18 residues long. This CDR3 reads CASNLGGALSSGANVLTF. The CDR3, as DNA: TGTGCCAGCAATTTAGGGGGGGCTTTGAGCTCTGGGGCCAACGTCCTGACTTTC.

The genes are TRBV7-9 and TRBJ2-5, with a tentative D call TRBD1 (5 bases). The CDR3 has 14 residues. V lost 2 bases and J 1 base, leaving 8 bases between the germline ends. The germline V gene encodes CDR1 SEHNR and CDR2 FQNEAQ (reference sequence). CDR3 residues: CASSLQGVQETQYF. The CDR3 region has the DNA TGTGCCAGCAGCTTACAAGGGGTCCAAGAGACCCAGTACTTC.

This clone has more than one count but fewer than ten. The CDR3 here is CSVDPGTGELFF. In DNA, the CDR3 is TGCAGCGTTGATCCAGGCACCGGGGAGCTGTTTTTT. The V gene is TRBV29-1, the J gene TRBJ2-2; no clear D. The CDR3 runs 12 residues. Trimming cost V 3 bases and J 4 bases, with 6 bases left between them. CDR1 is SQVTM, CDR2 ANQGSEA, per germline.

The chain's CDR3 is CASSEKGVRISGANVLTF. The CDR3 DNA sequence: TGTGCCAGCAGTGAAAAAGGGGTAAGGATCTCTGGGGCCAACGTCCTGACTTTC. The J gene is TRBJ2-6, the V gene TRBV6-1, with a weak D call TRBD1 (5 bases). The V end lost 2 bases, the J end lost 0 bases, and 14 bases lay between the germline ends. The CDR3 spans 18 residues. In germline, CDR1 is MNHNS, CDR2 SASEGT.

The chain combines TRBV6-5 with TRBJ1-1, with 9 bases fitting TRBD1. Germline CDR1 is MNHEY and CDR2 is SVGAGI. The CDR3 has 13 residues. V shed 2 bases, J shed 10 bases, and the junction held 5 bases outside the gene matches. The DNA of the CDR3 is TGTGCCAGCAGTTACACAGGGGGCGTCGGAGCTTTCTTT. Its protein product is CASSYTGGVGAFF.

The rearrangement joins TRBV15 to TRBJ1-5; D gene ambiguous. Looked up from germline, CDR1 is LNHNV and CDR2 is YYDKDF (reference sequence). V shed 3 bases and J shed 1 base, with 13 bases lying between them. This CDR3 spans 16 amino acids. The CDR3 is CATSSTDFYSNQPQHF. The CDR3 DNA reads as TGTGCCACCAGCAGTACAGACTTCTACAGCAATCAGCCCCAGCATTTT.

This chain links TRBV18 with TRBJ2-1, with a weak D call TRBD1 (6 bases). V lost 1 base, J lost 4 bases, and 8 bases lay in between. The germline V gene encodes CDR1 KGHSH and CDR2 LQKENI. The CDR3 covers 14 residues. CDR3 residues: CASSPQGGYNEQFF. The CDR3 coding sequence is TGTGCCAGCTCACCACAAGGGGGATACAATGAGCAGTTCTTC.

The chain links TRBV18 to TRBJ1-5; no definite D call. This CDR3 has 16 residues. CDR1 is KGHSH and CDR2 is LQKENI in the germline V gene. Trimming shortened V by 4 bases and J by 2 bases, and 15 bases separated the two germline ends. The CDR3 loop is CASSLATGIGNQPQHF. DNA of the CDR3: TGTGCCAGCTCACTAGCTACCGGAATAGGCAATCAGCCCCAGCATTTT. The full variable domain, its missing parts supplied by reference TRBV18 and TRBJ1-5, is NAGVMQNPRHLVRRRGQEARLRCSPMKGHSHVYWYRQLPEEGLKFMVYLQKENIIDESGMPKERFSAEFPKEGPSILRIQQVVRGDSAAYFCASSLATGIGNQPQHFGDGTRLSIL.

The chain joins TRBV6-6 to TRBJ1-6, with TRBD1 as a possible D gene (6 bases). Germline CDR1 is MNHNY and CDR2 is SVGAGI (reference sequence). This CDR3 comprises 15 residues. V was clipped by 2 bases and J by 7 bases, with 12 bases between them. CDR3 sequence: CASSYRTAGNSPLHF. The CDR3 nucleotides read TGTGCCAGCAGTTACCGGACAGCCGGGAATTCACCCCTCCACTTT.

This chain joins TRBV6-5 and TRBJ2-5; either TRBD1 or TRBD2 may supply D (5 bases each). The end of the DNA is better explained by TRBJ2-7, so the J call may be wrong. The germline CDR1 and CDR2 sequences are MNHEY and SVGAGI. The CDR3 sequence is 13 residues long. The CDR3 region has the DNA TGTGCCAGCAGCAGGCCGGGGCCCTACGAGCAGTACTTC. Amino acid sequence: CASSRPGPYEQYF.

The chain links TRBV11-2 to TRBJ1-6; D is ambiguous. Germline CDR1 is SGHAT and CDR2 is FQNNGV. The germline V and J ends were trimmed by 1 base and 13 bases, with 14 bases remaining between them. CDR3 length equals 14 residues. As DNA, the CDR3 is TGTGCCAGCAGCTTAGCGTTCGGACCCTTCCCCCTCCACTTT. Its translation: CASSLAFGPFPLHF. Based on the CDR3 plus reference TRBV11-2 and TRBJ1-6, the full variable domain is EAGVAQSPRYKIIEKRQSVAFWCNPISGHATLYWYQQILGQGPKLLIQFQNNGVVDDSQLPKDRFSAERLKGVDSTLKIQPAKLEDSAVYLCASSLAFGPFPLHFGNGTRLTVT.

This clone appeared a few times. This chain connects TRBV9 to TRBJ2-1, with D tentatively TRBD2 (6 bases). The CDR3 totals 16 residues. CDR1 and CDR2 from the germline V gene are SGDLS and YYNGEE. Deletions cut 3 bases from V and 4 bases from J, with 17 bases between. This CDR3 reads CASSEGGGNPYNEQFF. The CDR3 DNA sequence: TGTGCCAGCAGCGAGGGCGGAGGGAACCCGTACAATGAGCAGTTCTTC.

The chain has TRBV7-3 and TRBJ2-1, with TRBD1 identical over 7 bases. The CDR3 has 14 residues. Germline assignment: CDR1 SGHTA and CDR2 FQGTGA. The junction had 6 bases not matched to a gene; V was cut back by 2 bases and J by 8 bases. For the CDR3, the DNA is TGTGCCAGCAGCTTATCGACAGGGCTGGATGAGCAGTTCTTC. It yields the protein CASSLSTGLDEQFF.

This clone was picked up a small number of times. V and J are TRBV4-1 and TRBJ1-2; a weak D match, TRBD1 (5 bases). This CDR3 has 15 residues. Germline CDR1 and CDR2: MGHRA and YSYEKL. Deletions cut 0 bases from V and 5 bases from J, with 13 bases between. The CDR3 DNA follows: TGCGCCAGCAGCCAAGATAGGGGACTGGGGTATGGCTACACCTTC. Protein product: CASSQDRGLGYGYTF.

This clone occurred once. V is TRBV6-1 and J is TRBJ2-3; 7 bases align to TRBD1. In germline, CDR1 is MNHNS, CDR2 SASEGT. The CDR3 contains 15 residues. Germline trimming cut 7 bases from V and 5 bases from J; bases unmatched to any gene: 12. The CDR3 DNA sequence: TGTGCCAGCACCCCGCTAGGTACAGGGGAAGATACGCAGTATTTT. This sequence encodes CASTPLGTGEDTQYF.

This sequence joins TRBV6-5 and TRBJ2-1, with a tentative D call TRBD2 (5 bases). Trimming pared 5 bases from V and 6 bases from J, leaving 11 bases between. The length of the CDR3 is 13 residues. Per the germline V gene, CDR1 is MNHEY and CDR2 is SVGAGI. The CDR3 region has the DNA TGTGCCAGCAGTGCACTAGGAGGCAATGAGCAGTTCTTC. It codes for CASSALGGNEQFF.

The chain employs TRBV6-1 and TRBJ2-1; D ambiguous. The CDR3 runs 14 residues. Germline V gene lookup returns CDR1 MNHNS and CDR2 SASEGT. V lost 2 bases and J lost 5, with 10 bases in between. The CDR3 DNA is TGTGCCAGCAGTGAAATCATGGGGAACAATGAGCAGTTCTTC. Its protein product is CASSEIMGNNEQFF.

The chain carries TRBV5-6 and TRBJ1-2; D remains ambiguous. Trimming shortened V by 3 bases and J by 8 bases, and 11 bases separated the two germline ends. Germline V lookup: CDR1 SGHDT, CDR2 YYEEEE. The CDR3 is 12 amino acids. CDR3 coding DNA: TGTGCCAGCAGCTCGAATTCGCGGGGCTACACCTTC. Translating it yields CASSSNSRGYTF.

The chain combines TRBV18 with TRBJ2-7, with 8 positions matching TRBD2. The germline V gene has CDR1 KGHSH and CDR2 LQKENI. The CDR3 covers 15 residues. The ends lost 3 bases at V and 6 bases at J; junction bases unmatched: 10. CDR3: CASSPSGTIFSEQYF. The CDR3 coding sequence is TGTGCCAGCTCACCTAGCGGGACGATATTCTCCGAGCAGTACTTC.

Written as DNA, the CDR3 is TGTGCCAGCAGCTTGCCCCTCGGAGCGGGAGGGTACGAGCAGTACTTC. Amino acid sequence: CASSLPLGAGGYEQYF. The rearrangement joins TRBV5-4 to TRBJ2-7, with 10 nucleotides matching TRBD2. This CDR3 is built from 16 residues. Looked up from germline, CDR1 is SGHNT and CDR2 is YYREEE (reference sequence). Trimming cost V 1 base and J 4 bases; bases outside gene matches: 8.